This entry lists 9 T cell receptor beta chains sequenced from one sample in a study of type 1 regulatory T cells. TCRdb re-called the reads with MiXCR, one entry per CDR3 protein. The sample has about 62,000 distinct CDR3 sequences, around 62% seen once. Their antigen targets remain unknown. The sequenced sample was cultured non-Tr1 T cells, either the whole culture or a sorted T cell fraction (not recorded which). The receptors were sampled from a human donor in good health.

This chain's CDR3 is CASSVGNRQNEQYF. CDR3 coding DNA: TGTGCCAGCAGCGTAGGTAACAGACAAAACGAGCAGTACTTC. The chain employs TRBV9 and TRBJ2-7; D gene uncertain. Trimming removed 0 bases at V and 5 bases at J, with 12 bases between. This CDR3 has 14 residues. Germline values: CDR1 SGDLS, CDR2 YYNGEE.

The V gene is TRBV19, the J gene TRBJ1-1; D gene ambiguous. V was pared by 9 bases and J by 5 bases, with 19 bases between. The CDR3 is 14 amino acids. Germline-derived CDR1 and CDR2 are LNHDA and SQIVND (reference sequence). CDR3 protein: CASRDPRDRTEAFF. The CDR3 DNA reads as TGTGCCAGCCGCGACCCTCGGGATCGAACTGAAGCTTTCTTT.

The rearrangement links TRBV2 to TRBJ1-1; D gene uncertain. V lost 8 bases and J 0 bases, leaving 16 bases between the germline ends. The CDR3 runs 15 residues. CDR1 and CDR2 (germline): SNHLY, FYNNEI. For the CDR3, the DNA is TGTGCCAGCGCCCCGGGAAGGGTCATGAACACTGAAGCTTTCTTT. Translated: CASAPGRVMNTEAFF.

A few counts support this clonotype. The DNA for the CDR3 is TGCAGTGCTAGAGACAGGGGCTCCTACAATGAGCAGTTCTTC. Its protein is CSARDRGSYNEQFF. This chain uses TRBV20-1 with TRBJ2-1; D perhaps matches TRBD1 (6 bases). This CDR3 region has 14 residues. CDR1 and CDR2 from the germline V gene are DFQATT and SNEGSKA (reference sequence). The V and J ends lost 0 bases and 0 bases respectively, with 6 bases between them.

The CDR3 loop reads CASSRRTGADTQYF. In DNA, the CDR3 is TGTGCCAGCAGCCGGAGGACGGGTGCAGATACGCAGTATTTT. The chain recombines TRBV3-1 with TRBJ2-3, with D perhaps TRBD2 (5 bases). The CDR3 runs 14 residues. Germline assignment: CDR1 LGHDT and CDR2 YNNKEL (reference sequence). V lost 4 bases and J lost 4, with 12 bases in between.

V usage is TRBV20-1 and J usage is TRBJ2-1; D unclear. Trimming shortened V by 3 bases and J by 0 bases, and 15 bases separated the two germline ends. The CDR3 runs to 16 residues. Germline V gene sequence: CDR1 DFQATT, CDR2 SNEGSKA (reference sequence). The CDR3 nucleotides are TGCAGTGCTAGGCCCCGAGAGATGAGCTCCTACAATGAGCAGTTCTTC. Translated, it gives CSARPREMSSYNEQFF.

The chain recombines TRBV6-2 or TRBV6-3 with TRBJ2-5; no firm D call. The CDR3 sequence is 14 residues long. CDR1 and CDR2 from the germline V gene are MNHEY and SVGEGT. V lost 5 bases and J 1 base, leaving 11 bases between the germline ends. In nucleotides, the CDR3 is TGTGCCAGCAGTCATGGACGGCCCCAAGAGACCCAGTACTTC. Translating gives CASSHGRPQETQYF.

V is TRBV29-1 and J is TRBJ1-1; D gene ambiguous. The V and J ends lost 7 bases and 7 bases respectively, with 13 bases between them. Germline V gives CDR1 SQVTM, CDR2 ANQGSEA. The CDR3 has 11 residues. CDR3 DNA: TGCAGCGGATCCAGCGCGTTTGAAGCTTTCTTT. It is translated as CSGSSAFEAFF.

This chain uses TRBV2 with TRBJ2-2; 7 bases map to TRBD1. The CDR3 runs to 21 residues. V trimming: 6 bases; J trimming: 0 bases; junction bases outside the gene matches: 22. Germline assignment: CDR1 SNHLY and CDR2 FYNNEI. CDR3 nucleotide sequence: TGTGCCAGCAGCGGACAGGACTTGGGGCTAGCCCTTGGGGCGAACACCGGGGAGCTGTTTTTT. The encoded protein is CASSGQDLGLALGANTGELFF.